The 31 T cell receptor beta chains presented below share a single source sample, sequenced in a study of OX40 agonist ivuxolimab in advanced cancers. Clones were read by immunoSEQ multiplex PCR, and TCRdb kept only the in-frame ones, dropping some. The sample holds some 78,000 clones; around 89% are singletons and the top ten take less than 0.6%. Specimen: CD4+ or CD8+ T cells sorted from blood, collected in a trial of the OX40 agonist ivuxolimab. The receptor set was obtained from an adult with an advanced solid tumor such as melanoma, head and neck, liver or kidney cancer.

The CDR3 region is CSVYRAPSQETQYF. In DNA form, the CDR3 reads TGCAGCGTTTACCGGGCGCCTAGCCAAGAGACCCAGTACTTC. The rearrangement links TRBV29-1 to TRBJ2-5; no clear D gene. This CDR3 comprises 14 residues. V was trimmed by 5 bases and J by 1 base, leaving 14 bases between them. CDR1 and CDR2 from the germline V gene are SQVTM and ANQGSEA.

The chain links TRBV12-5 to TRBJ1-3, with D tentatively TRBD1 (5 bases). V was cut by 2 bases and J by 0 bases, with 14 bases left in between. The germline V gene encodes CDR1 LGHNT and CDR2 FRNRAP. The CDR3 contains 17 residues. The CDR3 region is CASGLIQDNYSGNTIYF. In nucleotides, the CDR3 is TGTGCTAGTGGTTTGATCCAGGACAATTACTCTGGAAACACCATATATTTT.

This clone was seen once. The chain has TRBV28 and TRBJ1-4; tentative D call: TRBD1 (5 bases). This CDR3 region has 15 residues. V gave up 5 bases and J gave up 5 bases, with 15 bases separating them. In germline, CDR1 is MDHEN, CDR2 SYDVKM. The CDR3: CASSLPGTANEKLFF. In DNA form, the CDR3 reads TGTGCCAGCAGTCTCCCCGGGACGGCGAATGAAAAACTGTTTTTT.

The chain is built from TRBV2 and TRBJ2-3; D is possibly TRBD1 (6 bases). This CDR3 is 14 amino acids long. Germline assignment: CDR1 SNHLY and CDR2 FYNNEI. V lost 4 bases to trimming and J lost 9 bases, with 17 bases between them. CDR3 nucleotide sequence: TGTGCCAGCAGTGGGACAGCGGACGGCCTCACGCAGTATTTT. Translating gives CASSGTADGLTQYF.

Remarks on this clone: A read error is likely, as this CDR3 ends without the conserved phenylalanine or tryptophan. The rearrangement links TRBV6-5 to TRBJ1-6; tentatively, D is TRBD1 (6 bases). The CDR3 length is 14 residues. Germline CDR1 reads MNHEY; CDR2 reads SVGAGI. The V gene lost 6 bases and the J gene lost 10 bases, with 16 bases spanning the gap. CDR3 nucleotides: TGTGCCAGCAGATACGCAGGGGTTGGCTCACCCCTCCACCTT. Residues: CASRYAGVGSPLHL.

Comments on this clone: Sequence at one end of the junction differs from germline and may be a read error. V is TRBV6-5 and J is TRBJ1-5, with D unresolved. The CDR3 has 15 amino acids. Looked up from germline, CDR1 is MNHEY and CDR2 is SVGAGI. As DNA, the CDR3 is TGTGCCCCCCGGTTCCCCAAAAGTGGCAATCATCCCCAGCATTTT. This gives the protein CAPRFPKSGNHPQHF.

This clone was seen a single time. The chain links TRBV5-4 to TRBJ2-7; D remains unclear. Looked up from germline, CDR1 is SGHNT and CDR2 is YYREEE (reference sequence). The CDR3 runs to 13 residues. Trimming stripped 0 bases from V and 7 bases from J, with 11 bases between. CDR3 protein: CASSLVAAEEQYF. DNA of the CDR3: TGTGCCAGCAGCTTGGTCGCGGCGGAGGAGCAGTACTTC.

The chain links TRBV6-1 to TRBJ2-1, with 8 bases that match TRBD2. The V and J ends lost 3 bases and 1 base, in that order; junction bases with no gene match: 5. From germline, CDR1 is MNHNS and CDR2 SASEGT. The CDR3 sequence is 16 residues long. CDR3 region: CASSERGAKSYNEQFF. The CDR3 region has the DNA TGTGCCAGCAGTGAGCGGGGGGCCAAATCCTACAATGAGCAGTTCTTC.

This clone was seen only a few times. This chain links TRBV6-5 with TRBJ1-6; no clear D. Per the germline V gene, CDR1 is MNHEY and CDR2 is SVGAGI. Trimming cost V 6 bases and J 9 bases, with 9 bases left between them. The CDR3 runs to 12 residues. DNA for the CDR3: TGTGCCAGCAGCCCACCCCTTTCACCCCTCCACTTT. Its protein product is CASSPPLSPLHF.

The V and J genes are TRBV7-9 and TRBJ2-2; a weak D match, TRBD2 (5 bases). The CDR3 extends over 13 amino acids. Germline CDR1 is SEHNR and CDR2 is FQNEAQ (reference sequence). The V gene lost 2 bases and the J gene lost 6 bases, with 7 bases spanning the gap. The DNA of the CDR3 is TGTGCCAGCAGCTTACTCGGGGCCGGGGAGCTGTTTTTT. It specifies CASSLLGAGELFF. The full variable domain, completed using reference TRBV7-9 and TRBJ2-2, is DTGVSQNPRHKITKRGQNVTFRCDPISEHNRLYWYRQTLGQGPEFLTYFQNEAQLEKSRLLSDRFSAERPKGSFSTLEIQRTEQGDSAMYLCASSLLGAGELFFGEGSRLTVL.

The rearrangement links TRBV5-5 to TRBJ2-7; D remains ambiguous. CDR3 length equals 13 residues. CDR1 is SGHKS and CDR2 is YYEKEE in the germline V gene (reference sequence). V lost 1 base and J lost 5, with 10 bases in between. The CDR3 DNA is TGTGCCAGCAGCTTGAACTGGATCCACGAGCAGTACTTC. Amino acids: CASSLNWIHEQYF.

The rearrangement joins TRBV7-9 to TRBJ2-1; 11 bases are shared with TRBD1. The CDR3 length is 16 residues. The ends lost 3 bases at V and 3 bases at J; junction bases unmatched: 4. Germline lookup yields CDR1 SEHNR and CDR2 FQNEAQ (reference sequence). This chain's CDR3 is CASSFRGTGGYNEQFF. CDR3 sequence (DNA): TGTGCCAGCAGCTTCCGCGGGACAGGGGGCTACAATGAGCAGTTCTTC.

V is TRBV4-3 and J is TRBJ1-5; weak D call: TRBD1 (6 bases). This CDR3 spans 14 amino acids. The germline V and J ends were trimmed by 2 bases and 4 bases, with 9 bases remaining between them. Germline V lookup: CDR1 LGHNA, CDR2 YSLEER. This CDR3 is CASSQQDRNQPQHF. The CDR3 coding sequence is TGCGCCAGCAGCCAACAAGACAGGAATCAGCCCCAGCATTTT.

Comments on this clone: Relative to the germline gene, one junction end is altered; a read error may explain this. This chain uses TRBV6-6 with TRBJ2-7; tentatively, D is TRBD2 (6 bases). The CDR3 is made up of 12 amino acids. From germline, CDR1 is MNHNY and CDR2 SVGAGI (reference sequence). CDR3 nucleotides: TGTGCCAGCAGTTACTCGGAGGGATCGGAAAACTTC. Translated: CASSYSEGSENF.

This clone has just one count. This chain joins TRBV11-2 and TRBJ2-3, with D possibly TRBD2 on 6 matching bases. Trimming removed 6 bases at V and 1 base at J, with 14 bases between. The CDR3 spans 15 residues. The germline gives CDR1 SGHAT, CDR2 FQNNGV. In DNA, the CDR3 is TGTGCCAGCAGGACTAGTGGGGGACGCACAGATACGCAGTATTTT. Translation: CASRTSGGRTDTQYF.

The V gene is TRBV10-3, the J gene TRBJ1-1, with D tentatively TRBD1 (6 bases). CDR1 and CDR2 from the germline V gene are ENHRY and SYGVKD. V was pared by 4 bases and J by 6 bases, with 12 bases between. There are 13 residues in the CDR3. For the CDR3, the DNA is TGTGCCATCAGTGCGGGGGCCTTAGCTGAAGCTTTCTTT. Translation gives CAISAGALAEAFF.

The chain has TRBV4-2 and TRBJ1-2, with TRBD1 as a possible D gene (5 bases). Germline V gene sequence: CDR1 LGHNA, CDR2 YNFKEQ. The CDR3 is 15 amino acids. V lost 0 bases, J lost 3 bases, and 11 bases lay in between. CDR3 nucleotides: TGTGCCAGCAGCCAAGACAGGGCCTCTCACTATGGCTACACCTTC. Translating it yields CASSQDRASHYGYTF.

This chain connects TRBV5-4 to TRBJ2-3; 15 positions agree with TRBD2. The germline V gene has CDR1 SGHNT and CDR2 YYREEE (reference sequence). The CDR3 is 17 amino acids. V lost 4 bases, J lost 3 bases, and 6 bases stayed unmatched. CDR3 sequence reads: CASSIRTSGGVTDTQYF. CDR3 sequence (DNA): TGTGCCAGCAGCATCCGGACTAGCGGGGGGGTAACAGATACGCAGTATTTT.

The V call is TRBV19, the J call TRBJ2-2; D may match TRBD1 or TRBD2 (6 bases each). This CDR3 spans 15 amino acids. The ends were cut back, 3 bases at V and 4 bases at J, with 12 bases in the middle. Germline values: CDR1 LNHDA, CDR2 SQIVND (reference sequence). CDR3 region: CASSMEGGSTGELFF. The CDR3 DNA is TGTGCCAGTAGTATGGAGGGGGGATCCACCGGGGAGCTGTTTTTT.

The rearrangement links TRBV6-1 to TRBJ2-2; weak D call: TRBD1 (5 bases). The CDR3 has 14 residues. Germline-derived CDR1 and CDR2 are MNHNS and SASEGT. The V gene lost 6 bases and the J gene lost 2 bases, with 10 bases spanning the gap. CDR3 in DNA: TGTGCCAGCAGAAATGGACACAACACCGGGGAGCTGTTTTTT. Protein: CASRNGHNTGELFF.

The V gene is TRBV7-2, the J gene TRBJ2-3; D is unresolved. V gave up 0 bases and J gave up 2 bases, with 6 bases separating them. The CDR3 sequence is 14 residues long. Germline CDR1 and CDR2: SGHTA and FQGNSA. The CDR3 DNA sequence: TGTGCCAGCAGCTTAGCGCAGGCCACAGATACGCAGTATTTT. Its translation: CASSLAQATDTQYF.

The chain uses TRBV5-1 and TRBJ2-5; D ambiguous. CDR3 size: 14 residues. CDR1 is SGHRS, CDR2 YFSETQ, per germline. V lost 0 bases and J lost 1, with 7 bases in between. The CDR3 reads CASSLAVSQETQYF. In nucleotides, the CDR3 is TGCGCCAGCAGCTTGGCCGTCAGCCAAGAGACCCAGTACTTC.

In DNA, the CDR3 is TGTGCCAGCAGCTTAACCGGGCACCCGAACACTGAAGCTTTCTTT. As protein: CASSLTGHPNTEAFF. The chain carries TRBV7-3 and TRBJ1-1; D is unclear. V lost 0 bases and J 1 base, leaving 9 bases between the germline ends. The CDR3 covers 15 residues. CDR1 is SGHTA and CDR2 is FQGTGA in the germline V gene.

This chain connects TRBV5-5 to TRBJ2-3; D gene uncertain. V lost 6 bases, J lost 1 base, and 12 bases lay in between. The CDR3 is 14 amino acids. Germline V CDR1 and CDR2: SGHKS, YYEKEE (reference sequence). CDR3 sequence reads: CASTWLGGTDTQYF. In DNA, the CDR3 is TGTGCCAGCACCTGGCTTGGAGGCACAGATACGCAGTATTTT.

This clone has just one count. The chain uses TRBV11-2 and TRBJ2-5; either TRBD1 or TRBD2 may supply D (7 bases each). CDR1 is SGHAT and CDR2 is FQNNGV in the germline V gene. The V end was cut by 0 bases, the J end by 6 bases, with 11 bases between. This CDR3 is 14 amino acids long. CDR3 nucleotide sequence: TGTGCCAGCAGCTTAGACAGGGGGGGGAAGACCCAGTACTTC. The encoded protein is CASSLDRGGKTQYF.

The chain links TRBV7-8 to TRBJ1-5, with unresolved D. CDR1 SGHVS and CDR2 FQNEAQ come from the germline V gene. Trimming stripped 2 bases from V and 0 bases from J, with 8 bases between. CDR3 size: 15 residues. CDR3: CASSLNRASNQPQHF. The CDR3 nucleotides read TGTGCCAGCAGCTTAAACAGAGCTAGCAATCAGCCCCAGCATTTT.

This chain joins TRBV7-9 and TRBJ1-5; D gene uncertain. This CDR3 has 17 amino acids. From germline, CDR1 is SEHNR and CDR2 FQNEAQ (reference sequence). The ends were cut back, 5 bases at V and 0 bases at J, with 17 bases in the middle. CDR3 residues: CASSPLSGFSSNQPQHF. CDR3 DNA sequence: TGTGCCAGCAGCCCTCTTTCAGGCTTCTCTAGCAATCAGCCCCAGCATTTT.

The gene calls are TRBV5-1 and TRBJ2-3; 7 nucleotides align to TRBD1. The V and J ends lost 3 bases and 2 bases, in that order; junction bases with no gene match: 6. CDR1 and CDR2 from the germline V gene are SGHRS and YFSETQ. The CDR3 runs 15 residues. DNA for the CDR3: TGCGCCAGCAGCTCCCAGGGACAGCTCACAGATACGCAGTATTTT. Amino acid sequence: CASSSQGQLTDTQYF.

The DNA for the CDR3 is TGTGCCAGCAGCCTAGGGGAGTGGGGTTCTGGAAACACCATATATTTT. Its translation is CASSLGEWGSGNTIYF. The chain is built from TRBV11-2 and TRBJ1-3; D may be TRBD1 (5 bases). The germline V gene encodes CDR1 SGHAT and CDR2 FQNNGV. V gave up 5 bases and J gave up 1 base, with 15 bases separating them. CDR3 length equals 16 residues.

The chain links TRBV6-5 to TRBJ2-5; TRBD2 agrees at 8 bases. V was pared by 2 bases and J by 3 bases, with 8 bases of the junction left unmatched. The germline V gene has CDR1 MNHEY and CDR2 SVGAGI. The CDR3 has 16 amino acids. The CDR3 loop reads CASSYVAGGPEETQYF. The CDR3, as DNA: TGTGCCAGCAGTTACGTGGCGGGGGGCCCCGAAGAGACCCAGTACTTC.

The table lists this clone with a few counts. This chain connects TRBV12-5 to TRBJ1-1, with no clear D. The CDR3 extends over 11 amino acids. With 2 bases removed from V and 10 bases from J, the gap between germline ends came to 8 bases. The germline V gene encodes CDR1 LGHNT and CDR2 FRNRAP. For the CDR3, the DNA is TGTGCTAGTGGTTTGCCAGGCGGAGCTTTCTTT. This gives the protein CASGLPGGAFF.